The source of this T cell receptor beta chain is a study of cytomegalovirus exposure and HLA in healthy donors. Study context: Early released data had tens of millions of unique TCRs, all coming from HLA-typed donors.

PCR primers comprised 60 Vbeta and 13 Jbeta primers. The repertoire was sequenced with immunoSEQ multiplex PCR; TCRdb's copy has only in-frame clones and lacks some. Of 210,000 or so clones listed, around 80% are singletons. The length of the CDR3 is 14 residues. Germline CDR1 is SGHVS and CDR2 is FNYEAQ. Trimming left V 5 bases short and J 1 base short, with 11 bases between. Healthy people donating bone marrow made up the donors. The chain recombines TRBV7-6 with TRBJ2-5; D remains unclear. The sequencing input was PBMCs. This TCR came from a boy aged 5 to 17 in good health and CMV-seronegative. CDR3 protein: CASSPRRSQETQYF. DNA of the CDR3: TGTGCCAGCAGCCCCCGGAGAAGCCAAGAGACCCAGTACTTC.